This TCR beta chain comes out of a study of shared clonotypes between healthy human individuals. CDR3 length: 13 residues. Germline V gene lookup returns CDR1 LGHNA and CDR2 YSLEER. V lost 0 bases and J lost 7, with 9 bases in between. As regards this clone: Its antigen is as yet unknown.

Profiling relied on immunoSEQ multiplex PCR, and the TCRdb table lists in-frame clones only, not all of them. Of fewer than 3 million clones in the sample, 85% to 95% are singletons; the top ten hold 0.37%. Study-wide findings and caveats: Researchers sampled blood only, noting tissue repertoires likely differ. In contrast to clonotypes shared by all four donors, non-shared clonotypes had lower generation probabilities.

Adult donors, all healthy and HIV-negative, had no recent acute infections or vaccinations. Splitting of CD4+ cells produced CD45RA+ naive and CD45RA-negative memory subsets. Sequencing input: naive CD4+ T cells from PBMCs. Subset here: CD45RA+ positively selected. This clonotype was sampled from a young man in good health. Some clones in this sample may be carry-over from other donors' samples. The chain recombines TRBV4-3 with TRBJ1-2; perhaps TRBD1 as D (5 bases). The CDR3 nucleotides are TGCGCCAGCAGCCAAGACAGGGTCCGTGGCTACACCTTC. Encoded protein: CASSQDRVRGYTF.